The TCR beta chain described here comes from a study of CXCR3-negative and CXCR3-positive naive CD8 T cells. Across the whole study: Overall TRB read output was around 130 million, and each library contained about 1.5 +/- 0.3 million reads.

In preparing the TRB cDNA libraries, 5' RACE with UMI labels was used. TCRdb processed the 5' RACE reads again and assigns one entry to each CDR3 protein, with no DNA. There are some 67,000 distinct CDR3 sequences in the sample, with 1.5% held by the top ten. General study points: Naive cells positive for CXCR3 carried more hydrophobic TRB CDR3s than CXCR3-negative ones. Surface CD5 was comparable between naive subsets; TCR strength was inferred from TRB CDR3 properties. Memory cells showed distinct TRBV-TRBJ patterns, while the two naive subsets matched.

As for this clonotype: What it recognizes is unknown.

The CDR3 extends over 13 amino acids. CDR1 SQVTM and CDR2 ANQGSEA come from the germline V gene. The gene calls are TRBV29-1 and TRBJ2-1. The clonotype originates from a human donor in good health. Some clones in this sample may be carry-over from other donors' samples. The specimen was naive CXCR3- CD8+ T cells from blood. The subset denotes: CD45RO-CCR7+CD27+CD95- naive CD8+ T cells lacking CXCR3 (TNR3-). CDR3 in amino acids: CSVERGWDNEQFF.